Each of the 10 T cell receptor beta chains below was sequenced from the same sample in a study of CD8 T cells in ankylosing spondylitis. TCRdb reprocessed the 5' RACE reads with MiXCR, giving one entry per CDR3 protein. The data show tens of thousands of distinct CDR3 sequences, roughly 27% seen once. The sequenced sample was blood, either unsorted or a sorted T cell fraction (not recorded which). Receptor source: a male donor with ankylosing spondylitis or in good health (not recorded which).

This clonotype has just a few counts. V is TRBV20-1 and J is TRBJ1-5; no clear D gene. Trimming left V 3 bases short and J 0 bases short, with 12 bases between. The CDR3 spans 15 residues. Germline-derived CDR1 and CDR2 are DFQATT and SNEGSKA (reference sequence). Written as DNA, the CDR3 is TGCAGTGCTAGCAACACGGGGTATAGCAATCAGCCCCAGCATTTT. Its translation: CSASNTGYSNQPQHF.

The rearrangement joins TRBV5-1 to TRBJ2-1, with D possibly TRBD2 on 6 matching bases. CDR1 is SGHRS, CDR2 YFSETQ, per germline. Trimming left V 5 bases short and J 7 bases short, with 13 bases between. This CDR3 has 13 residues. DNA for the CDR3: TGCGCCAGCAGACCCTTTGGGGGGAATGAGCAGTTCTTC. It is translated as CASRPFGGNEQFF.

The chain combines TRBV7-9 with TRBJ2-3, with 11 positions matching TRBD2. The CDR3 is made up of 17 amino acids. The germline CDR1 and CDR2 sequences are SEHNR and FQNEAQ (reference sequence). The J segment lost 6 bases and the V segment lost 5 bases, leaving 13 bases of the junction unmatched. CDR3 DNA sequence: TGTGCCAGCAGCCCGGGACTAGCGGTATACAATCTGGATACGCAGTATTTT. This sequence encodes CASSPGLAVYNLDTQYF. Variable domain in full (rest from reference TRBV7-9 and TRBJ2-3): DTGVSQNPRHKITKRGQNVTFRCDPISEHNRLYWYRQTLGQGPEFLTYFQNEAQLEKSRLLSDRFSAERPKGSFSTLEIQRTEQGDSAMYLCASSPGLAVYNLDTQYFGPGTRLTVL.

CDR3 nucleotides: TGTGCCAGCAGCGGGCGGGCGGCTGATAATTCACCCCTCCACTTT. It yields the protein CASSGRAADNSPLHF. The rearrangement links TRBV9 to TRBJ1-6, with D unclear. The CDR3 covers 15 residues. Trimming cost V 3 bases and J 5 bases, with 12 bases left between them. Germline CDR1 and CDR2: SGDLS and YYNGEE.

This clonotype occurred a few times. This chain links TRBV20-1 with TRBJ2-7, with D hard to call. Per the germline V gene, CDR1 is DFQATT and CDR2 is SNEGSKA (reference sequence). V was cut by 0 bases and J by 3 bases, with 9 bases left in between. The CDR3 runs 13 residues. For the CDR3, the DNA is TGCAGTGCTAGAGATGCGGCCGACTACGAGCAGTACTTC. Protein: CSARDAADYEQYF.

This chain uses TRBV12-3 or TRBV12-4 with TRBJ2-3; TRBD1 agrees at 10 bases. CDR3 length: 12 residues. Germline trimming cut 6 bases from V and 15 bases from J; bases unmatched to any gene: 9. The CDR3 bases are TGTGCCAGCAGCGACGCCGGGACAGGGGAATATTTT. Translating it yields CASSDAGTGEYF.

This clonotype was picked up a small number of times. This chain joins TRBV5-1 and TRBJ2-1; 7 bases are a match to TRBD1. The V gene's germline CDR1 is SGHRS and CDR2 YFSETQ. J was trimmed by 0 bases and V by 3 bases; bases with no gene match: 3. This CDR3 is 15 amino acids long. In DNA, the CDR3 is TGCGCCAGCAGCTCCACAGGGGTCTCCTACAATGAGCAGTTCTTC. Translated: CASSSTGVSYNEQFF.

This clonotype was seen a single time. This chain uses TRBV5-1 with TRBJ2-5, with 11 bases aligning to TRBD2. The CDR3 runs 16 residues. After removal of 4 bases from V and 3 bases from J, the junction contained 8 bases not matched to a gene. Germline V gene sequence: CDR1 SGHRS, CDR2 YFSETQ. This CDR3 is CASSPTSTSGEETQYF. As DNA, the CDR3 is TGCGCCAGCAGCCCAACTTCGACTAGCGGGGAAGAGACCCAGTACTTC.

V usage is TRBV27 and J usage is TRBJ2-1; possible D gene TRBD2, 5 bases. The V and J ends lost 3 bases and 5 bases respectively, with 11 bases between them. Germline CDR1 and CDR2: MNHEY and SMNVEV (reference sequence). The CDR3 is 14 residues long. CDR3 nucleotide sequence: TGTGCCAGCAGTTTTAACGAGCGGAACAATGAGCAGTTCTTC. Translating gives CASSFNERNNEQFF.

Only one count was recorded for this clonotype. The CDR3 coding sequence is TGTGCCAGCAGCGTACGCGGGGGGAACACCGGGGAGCTGTTTTTT. It translates to CASSVRGGNTGELFF. V and J are TRBV9 and TRBJ2-2; 7 nucleotides match TRBD2. This CDR3 spans 15 amino acids. V lost 1 base to trimming and J lost 1 base; unmatched junction nucleotides: 1. CDR1 is SGDLS, CDR2 YYNGEE, per germline.